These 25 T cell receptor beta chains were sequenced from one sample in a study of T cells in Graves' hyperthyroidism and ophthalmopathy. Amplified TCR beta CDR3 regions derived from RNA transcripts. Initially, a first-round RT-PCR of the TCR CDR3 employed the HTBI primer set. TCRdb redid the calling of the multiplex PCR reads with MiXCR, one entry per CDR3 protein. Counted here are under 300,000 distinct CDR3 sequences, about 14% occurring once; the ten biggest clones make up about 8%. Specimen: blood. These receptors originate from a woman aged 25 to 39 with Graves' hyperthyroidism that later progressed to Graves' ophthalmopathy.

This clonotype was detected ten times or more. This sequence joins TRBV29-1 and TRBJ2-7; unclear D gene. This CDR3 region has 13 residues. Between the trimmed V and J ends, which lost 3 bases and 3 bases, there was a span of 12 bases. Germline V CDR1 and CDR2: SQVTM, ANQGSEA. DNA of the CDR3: TGCAGCGTTGAGGACGTTCCCTTCTACGAGCAGTACTTC. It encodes CSVEDVPFYEQYF.

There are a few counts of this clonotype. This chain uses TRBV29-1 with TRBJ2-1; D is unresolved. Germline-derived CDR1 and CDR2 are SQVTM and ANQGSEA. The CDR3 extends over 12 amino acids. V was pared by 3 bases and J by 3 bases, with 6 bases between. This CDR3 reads CSVDSLYNEQFF. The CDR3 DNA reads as TGCAGCGTTGATTCCCTCTACAATGAGCAGTTCTTC.

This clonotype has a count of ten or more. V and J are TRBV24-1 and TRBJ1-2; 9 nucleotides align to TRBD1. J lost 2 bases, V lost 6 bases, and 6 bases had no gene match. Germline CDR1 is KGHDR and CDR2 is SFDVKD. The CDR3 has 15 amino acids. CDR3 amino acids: CATSSSGTGNYGYTF. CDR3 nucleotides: TGTGCCACCAGTTCTTCCGGGACAGGGAACTATGGCTACACCTTC.

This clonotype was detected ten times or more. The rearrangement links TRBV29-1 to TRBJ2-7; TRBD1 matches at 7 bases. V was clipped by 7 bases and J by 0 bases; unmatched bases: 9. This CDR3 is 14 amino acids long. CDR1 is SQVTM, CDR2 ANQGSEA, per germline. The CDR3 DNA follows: TGCAGCGCCCGCCCCGGGACAGCCTCCTACGAGCAGTACTTC. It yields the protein CSARPGTASYEQYF.

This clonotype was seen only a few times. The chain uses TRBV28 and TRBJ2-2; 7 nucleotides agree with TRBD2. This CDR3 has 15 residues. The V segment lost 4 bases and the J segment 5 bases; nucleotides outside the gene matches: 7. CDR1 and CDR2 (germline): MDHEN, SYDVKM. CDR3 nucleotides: TGTGCCAGCAGTTCGGGGGAGGGCCCAACCGGGGAGCTGTTTTTT. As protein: CASSSGEGPTGELFF. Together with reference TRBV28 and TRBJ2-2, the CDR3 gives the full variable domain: DVKVTQSSRYLVKRTGEKVFLECVQDMDHENMFWYRQDPGLGLRLIYFSYDVKMKEKGDIPEGYSVSREKKERFSLILESASTNQTSMYLCASSSGEGPTGELFFGEGSRLTVL.

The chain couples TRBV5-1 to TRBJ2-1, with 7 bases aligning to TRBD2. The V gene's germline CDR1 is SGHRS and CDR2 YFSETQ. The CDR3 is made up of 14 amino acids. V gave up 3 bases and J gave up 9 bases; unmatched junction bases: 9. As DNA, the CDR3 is TGCGCCAGCAGCTGGGATCCAGCGGGGCCTGAGCAGTTCTTC. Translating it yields CASSWDPAGPEQFF. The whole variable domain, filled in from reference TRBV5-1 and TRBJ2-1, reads KAGVTQTPRYLIKTRGQQVTLSCSPISGHRSVSWYQQTPGQGLQFLFEYFSETQRNKGNFPGRFSGRQFSNSRSEMNVSTLELGDSALYLCASSWDPAGPEQFFGPGTRLTVL.

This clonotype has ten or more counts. The CDR3 sequence: CALPRQPEAFF. CDR3 nucleotide sequence: TGTGCCCTTCCTAGGCAGCCTGAAGCTTTCTTT. V and J are TRBV27 and TRBJ1-1; D is unresolved. The CDR3 has 11 amino acids. In germline, CDR1 is MNHEY, CDR2 SMNVEV (reference sequence). V dropped 11 bases and J dropped 6 bases, with 13 bases sitting between them.

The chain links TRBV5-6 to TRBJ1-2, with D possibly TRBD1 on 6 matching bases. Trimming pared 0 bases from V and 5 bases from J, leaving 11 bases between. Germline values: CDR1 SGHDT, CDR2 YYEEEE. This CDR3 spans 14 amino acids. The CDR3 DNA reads TGTGCCAGCAGCTTGGTTGGGACAAGTTATGGCTACACCTTC. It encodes CASSLVGTSYGYTF.

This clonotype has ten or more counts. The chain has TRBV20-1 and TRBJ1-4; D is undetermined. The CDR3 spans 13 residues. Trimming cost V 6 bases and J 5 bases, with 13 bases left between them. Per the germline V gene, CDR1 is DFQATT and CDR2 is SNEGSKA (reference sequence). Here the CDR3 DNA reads TGCAGTGCCCCACACGGGTTAAATGAAAAACTGTTTTTT. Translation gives CSAPHGLNEKLFF.

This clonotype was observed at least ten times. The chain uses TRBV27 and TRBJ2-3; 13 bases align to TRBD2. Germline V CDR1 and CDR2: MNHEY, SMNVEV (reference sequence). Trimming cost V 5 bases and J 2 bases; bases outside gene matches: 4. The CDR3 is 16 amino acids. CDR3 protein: CASSLGTSGVTDTQYF. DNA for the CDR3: TGTGCCAGCAGTCTTGGGACTAGCGGGGTCACAGATACGCAGTATTTT.

The CDR3 bases are TGTGCCAGCAGTGAGTGGGGAGCGGGAAACACCATATATTTT. The encoded protein is CASSEWGAGNTIYF. This sequence joins TRBV25-1 and TRBJ1-3; the D is unclear. This CDR3 has 14 residues. Germline loops: CDR1 MGHDK, CDR2 SYGVNS. Trimming stripped 3 bases from V and 4 bases from J, with 10 bases between. Looking up the rest from reference TRBV25-1 and TRBJ1-3 gives the full variable domain: EADIYQTPRYLVIGTGKKITLECSQTMGHDKMYWYQQDPGMELHLIHYSYGVNSTEKGDLSSESTVSRIRTEHFPLTLESARPSHTSQYLCASSEWGAGNTIYFGEGSWLTVV.

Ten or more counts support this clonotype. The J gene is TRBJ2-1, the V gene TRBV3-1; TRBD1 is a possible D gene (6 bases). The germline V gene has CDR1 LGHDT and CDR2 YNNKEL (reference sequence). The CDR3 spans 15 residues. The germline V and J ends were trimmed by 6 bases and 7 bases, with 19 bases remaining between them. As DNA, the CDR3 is TGTGCCAGCAGGAAAATCGGGCTAGGGGGAAATGAGCAGTTCTTC. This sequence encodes CASRKIGLGGNEQFF.

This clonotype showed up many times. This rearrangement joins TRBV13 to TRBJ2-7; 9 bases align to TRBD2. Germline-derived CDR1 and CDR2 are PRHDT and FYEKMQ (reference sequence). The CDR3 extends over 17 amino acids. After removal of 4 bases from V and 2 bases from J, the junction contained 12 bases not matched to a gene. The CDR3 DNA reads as TGTGCCAGCAGCTCTATTAGCGGGAGAACAGGGACCTACGAGCAGTACTTC. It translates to CASSSISGRTGTYEQYF. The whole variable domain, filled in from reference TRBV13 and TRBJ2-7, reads AAGVIQSPRHLIKEKRETATLKCYPIPRHDTVYWYQQGPGQDPQFLISFYEKMQSDKGSIPDRFSAQQFSDYHSELNMSSLELGDSALYFCASSSISGRTGTYEQYFGPGTRLTVT.

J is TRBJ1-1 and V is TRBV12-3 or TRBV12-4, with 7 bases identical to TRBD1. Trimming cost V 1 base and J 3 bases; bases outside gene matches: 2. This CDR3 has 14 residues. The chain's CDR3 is CASSLEGADTEAFF. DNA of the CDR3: TGTGCCAGCAGTTTAGAGGGGGCGGACACTGAAGCTTTCTTT.

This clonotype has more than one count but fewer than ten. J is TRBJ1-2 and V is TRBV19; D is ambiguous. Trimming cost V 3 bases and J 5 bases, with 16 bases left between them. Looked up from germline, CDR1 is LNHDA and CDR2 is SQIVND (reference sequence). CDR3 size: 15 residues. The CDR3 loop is CASSMSGGINYGYTF. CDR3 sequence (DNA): TGTGCCAGTAGTATGAGCGGAGGGATAAATTATGGCTACACCTTC. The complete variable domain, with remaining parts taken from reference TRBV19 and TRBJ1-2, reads DGGITQSPKYLFRKEGQNVTLSCEQNLNHDAMYWYRQDPGQGLRLIYYSQIVNDFQKGDIAEGYSVSREKKESFPLTVTSAQKNPTAFYLCASSMSGGINYGYTFGSGTRLTVV.

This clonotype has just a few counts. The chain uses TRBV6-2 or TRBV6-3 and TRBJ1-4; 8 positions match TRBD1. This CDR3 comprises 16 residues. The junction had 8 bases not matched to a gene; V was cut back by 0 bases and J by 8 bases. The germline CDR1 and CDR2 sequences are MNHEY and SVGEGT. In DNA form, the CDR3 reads TGTGCCAGCAGTTACTCGATTGGGACAGGTGACGAAAAACTGTTTTTT. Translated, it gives CASSYSIGTGDEKLFF.

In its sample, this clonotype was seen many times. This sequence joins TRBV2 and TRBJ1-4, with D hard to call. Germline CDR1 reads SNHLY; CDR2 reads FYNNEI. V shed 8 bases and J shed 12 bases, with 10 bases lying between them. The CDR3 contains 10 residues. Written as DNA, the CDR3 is TGTGCCAGCGGCGACTTACAACTGTTTTTT. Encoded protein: CASGDLQLFF.

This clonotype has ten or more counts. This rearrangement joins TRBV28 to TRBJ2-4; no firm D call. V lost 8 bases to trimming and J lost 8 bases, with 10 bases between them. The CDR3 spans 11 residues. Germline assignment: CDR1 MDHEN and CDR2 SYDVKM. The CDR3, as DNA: TGTGCCAGCTTTCGTCGGGACATTCAGTACTTC. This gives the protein CASFRRDIQYF.

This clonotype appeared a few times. The CDR3 reads CASSLSEDADQPQHF. The CDR3 DNA is TGTGCCAGCAGCTTATCAGAGGATGCGGATCAGCCCCAGCATTTT. V gene TRBV7-9 combines with J gene TRBJ1-5; D unclear. This CDR3 comprises 15 residues. Per the germline V gene, CDR1 is SEHNR and CDR2 is FQNEAQ (reference sequence). V shed 2 bases and J shed 5 bases, with 13 bases lying between them.

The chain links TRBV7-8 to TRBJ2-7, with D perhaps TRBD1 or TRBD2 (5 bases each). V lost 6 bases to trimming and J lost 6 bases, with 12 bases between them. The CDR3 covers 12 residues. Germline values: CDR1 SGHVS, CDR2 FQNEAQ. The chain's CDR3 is CASRQQGAEQYF. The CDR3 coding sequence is TGTGCCAGCAGACAGCAGGGAGCCGAGCAGTACTTC.

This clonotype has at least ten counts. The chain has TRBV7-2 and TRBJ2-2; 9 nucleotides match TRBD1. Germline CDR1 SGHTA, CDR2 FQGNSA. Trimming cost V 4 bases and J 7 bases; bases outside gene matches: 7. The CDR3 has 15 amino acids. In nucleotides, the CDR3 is TGTGCCAGCAGCTACATGGGACAGGGCGACGGGGAGCTGTTTTTT. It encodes CASSYMGQGDGELFF.

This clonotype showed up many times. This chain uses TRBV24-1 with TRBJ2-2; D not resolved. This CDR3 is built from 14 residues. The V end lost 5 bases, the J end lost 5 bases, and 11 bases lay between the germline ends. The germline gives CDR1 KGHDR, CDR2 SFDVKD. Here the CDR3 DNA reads TGTGCCACCAGTGCGAACCCCTCGACCGGGGAGCTGTTTTTT. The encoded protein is CATSANPSTGELFF.

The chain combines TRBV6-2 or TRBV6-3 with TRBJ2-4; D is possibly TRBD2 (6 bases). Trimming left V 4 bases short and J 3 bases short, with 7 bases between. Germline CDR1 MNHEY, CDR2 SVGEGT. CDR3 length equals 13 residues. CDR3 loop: CASSWRGKNIQYF. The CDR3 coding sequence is TGTGCCAGCAGTTGGCGGGGCAAAAACATTCAGTACTTC.

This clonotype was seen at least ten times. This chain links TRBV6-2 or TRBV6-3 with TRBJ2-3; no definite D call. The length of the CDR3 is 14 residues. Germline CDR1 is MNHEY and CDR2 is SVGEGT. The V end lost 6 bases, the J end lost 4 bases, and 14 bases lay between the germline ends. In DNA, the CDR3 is TGTGCCAGCAGGTCCCTGAGGAGCTCAGATACGCAGTATTTT. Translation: CASRSLRSSDTQYF.

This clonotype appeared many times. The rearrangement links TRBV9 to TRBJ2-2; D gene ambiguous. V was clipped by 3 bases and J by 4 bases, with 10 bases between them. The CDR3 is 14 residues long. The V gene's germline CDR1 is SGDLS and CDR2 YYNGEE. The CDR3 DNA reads TGTGCCAGCAGCGCTCTCACGGGCACCGGGGAGCTGTTTTTT. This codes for CASSALTGTGELFF.